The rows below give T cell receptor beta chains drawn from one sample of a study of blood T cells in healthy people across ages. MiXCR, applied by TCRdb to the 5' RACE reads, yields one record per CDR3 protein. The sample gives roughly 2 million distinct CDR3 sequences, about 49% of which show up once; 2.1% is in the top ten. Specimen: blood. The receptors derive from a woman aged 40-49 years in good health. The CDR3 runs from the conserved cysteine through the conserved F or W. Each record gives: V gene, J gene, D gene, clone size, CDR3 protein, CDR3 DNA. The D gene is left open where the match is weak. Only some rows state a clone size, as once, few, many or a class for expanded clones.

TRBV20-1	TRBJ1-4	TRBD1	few	CSAASGQGSEKLFF	TGCAGTGCAGCCTCGGGACAGGGGTCAGAAAAACTGTTTTTT
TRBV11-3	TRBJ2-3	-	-	CASSSETSDTQYF	TGTGCCAGCAGCTCAGAAACCTCGGATACGCAGTATTTT
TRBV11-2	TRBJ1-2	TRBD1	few	CASSLDLGDRGRLGYTF	TGTGCCAGCAGCTTAGATCTCGGGGACAGGGGACGCCTTGGCTACACCTTC
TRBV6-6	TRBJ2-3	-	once	CASSWMGPPDTQYF	TGTGCCAGCAGTTGGATGGGACCCCCAGATACGCAGTATTTT
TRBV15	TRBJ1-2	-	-	CATSRDPGHEHYGYTF	TGTGCCACCAGCAGAGACCCGGGACACGAACACTATGGCTACACCTTC
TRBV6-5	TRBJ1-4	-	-	CASSPRGQLNEKLFF	TGTGCCAGCAGCCCTAGAGGACAGCTTAATGAAAAACTGTTTTTT
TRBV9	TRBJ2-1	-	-	CASSVSSPGEQFF	TGTGCCAGCAGCGTATCTAGCCCCGGGGAGCAGTTCTTC
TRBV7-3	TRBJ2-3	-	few	CASSPNLGGIDTQYF	TGTGCCAGCAGTCCTAATCTTGGGGGAATAGATACGCAGTATTTT
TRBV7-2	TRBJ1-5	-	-	CASSLRGGGLSNQPQHF	TGTGCCAGCAGCTTAAGAGGAGGGGGGCTGAGCAATCAGCCCCAGCATTTT
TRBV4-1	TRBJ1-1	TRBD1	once	CASSQGGTGMNTEAFF	TGCGCCAGCAGCCAAGGAGGGACAGGGATGAACACTGAAGCTTTCTTT
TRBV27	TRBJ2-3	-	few	CASSFRGILDTQYF	TGTGCCAGCAGTTTTCGGGGGATTCTTGATACGCAGTATTTT
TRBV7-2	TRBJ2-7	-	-	CASSQNFYEQYF	TGTGCCAGCAGCCAGAATTTCTACGAGCAGTACTTC
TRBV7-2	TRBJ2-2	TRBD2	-	CASSLWGLVTGELFF	TGTGCCAGCAGCTTATGGGGACTAGTAACCGGGGAGCTGTTTTTT
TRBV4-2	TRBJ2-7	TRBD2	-	CASSLGAGDLGYEQYF	TGTGCCAGCAGTCTAGGCGCGGGAGATCTAGGGTACGAGCAGTACTTC
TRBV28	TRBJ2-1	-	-	CASSSRRSPGNEQFF	TGTGCCAGCAGTTCCCGACGGTCCCCGGGGAATGAGCAGTTCTTC
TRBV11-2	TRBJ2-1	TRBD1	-	CASSSLEGQSYNEQFF	TGTGCCAGCAGCTCCCTCGAGGGACAGTCCTACAATGAGCAGTTCTTC
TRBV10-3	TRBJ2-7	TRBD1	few	CAISTGGIPYEQYF	TGTGCCATCAGTACAGGGGGCATCCCCTACGAGCAGTACTTC
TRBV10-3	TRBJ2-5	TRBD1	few	CAILGTGQETQYF	TGTGCCATCCTGGGGACAGGGCAAGAGACCCAGTACTTC
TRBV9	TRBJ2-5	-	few	CASSDPGTSQETQYF	TGTGCCAGCAGCGACCCCGGGACTTCTCAAGAGACCCAGTACTTC
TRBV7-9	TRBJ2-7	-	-	CASTLSPSEQYF	TGTGCCAGCACCCTATCCCCCTCCGAGCAGTACTTC
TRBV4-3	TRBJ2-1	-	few	CASSQGMKGSYNEQFF	TGCGCCAGCAGCCAAGGGATGAAGGGATCCTACAATGAGCAGTTCTTC
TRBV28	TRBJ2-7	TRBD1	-	CASSTVTGVEQYF	TGTGCCAGCAGTACCGTGACAGGGGTCGAGCAGTACTTC
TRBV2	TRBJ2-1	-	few	CASSGDRGTYNEQFF	TGTGCCAGCAGTGGGGACCGCGGCACCTACAATGAGCAGTTCTTC
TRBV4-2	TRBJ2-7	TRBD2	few	CASSQDTGLGSYEQYF	TGTGCCAGCAGCCAAGATACCGGACTAGGGTCCTACGAGCAGTACTTC
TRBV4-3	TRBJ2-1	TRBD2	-	CASSQEPLAELDNEQFF	TGCGCCAGCAGCCAAGAGCCCCTAGCGGAACTTGACAATGAGCAGTTCTTC
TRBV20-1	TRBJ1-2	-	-	CSATDGQARRSNYGYTF	TGCAGTGCTACCGACGGACAAGCCCGAAGATCTAACTATGGCTACACCTTC
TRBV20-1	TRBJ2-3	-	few	CSANSAGGAARTDTQYF	TGCAGTGCTAATTCGGCGGGTGGGGCGGCTCGCACAGATACGCAGTATTTT
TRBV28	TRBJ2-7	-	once	CASSPLDETYEQYF	TGTGCCAGCAGTCCCCTGGACGAGACCTACGAGCAGTACTTC
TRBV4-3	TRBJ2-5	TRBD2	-	CASSYWTSGLQETQYF	TGCGCCAGCAGCTACTGGACTAGCGGGCTCCAAGAGACCCAGTACTTC
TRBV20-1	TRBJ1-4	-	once	CSARNPHATNEKLFF	TGCAGTGCTAGGAACCCGCATGCAACTAATGAAAAACTGTTTTTT
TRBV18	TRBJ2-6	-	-	CASSPQGIGANVLTF	TGTGCCAGCTCACCTCAGGGAATTGGGGCCAACGTCCTGACTTTC
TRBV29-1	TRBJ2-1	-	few	CSVGVSGTYNEQFF	TGCAGCGTTGGGGTCTCAGGGACCTACAATGAGCAGTTCTTC
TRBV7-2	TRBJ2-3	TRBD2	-	CASRNRGGTDTQYF	TGTGCCAGCAGAAATCGGGGGGGCACAGATACGCAGTATTTT
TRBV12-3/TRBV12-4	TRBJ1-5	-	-	CACTLGGDGNQPQHF	TGTGCCTGCACCTTGGGGGGCGATGGGAATCAGCCCCAGCATTTT
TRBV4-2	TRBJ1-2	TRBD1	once	CASSNRDSHSINYGYTF	TGTGCCAGCAGCAACCGGGACAGTCATTCTATTAACTATGGCTACACCTTC
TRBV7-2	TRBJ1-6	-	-	CASSYRAPKGNSPLHF	TGTGCCAGCAGCTACCGGGCCCCAAAAGGGAATTCACCCCTCCACTTT
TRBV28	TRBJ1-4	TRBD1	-	CASSLTGDGSNKKLFF	TGTGCCAGCAGTTTAACAGGGGACGGCAGCAATAAAAAACTGTTTTTT
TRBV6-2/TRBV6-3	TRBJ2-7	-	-	CASSYSEISSYEQYF	TGTGCCAGCAGTTACTCGGAGATAAGCTCCTACGAGCAGTACTTC
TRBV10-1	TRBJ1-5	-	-	CASSPFGGINQPQHF	TGCGCCAGTTCGCCTTTTGGAGGAATTAATCAGCCCCAGCATTTT
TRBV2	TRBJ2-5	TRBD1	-	CASLRDRAQETQYF	TGTGCCAGCCTCCGGGACAGGGCCCAAGAGACCCAGTACTTC
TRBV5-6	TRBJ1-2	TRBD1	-	CASSRDREPYGYTF	TGTGCCAGCAGCCGGGACAGGGAACCCTATGGCTACACCTTC
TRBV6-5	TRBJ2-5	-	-	CASSYEKAGETQYF	TGTGCCAGCAGTTATGAAAAGGCAGGGGAGACCCAGTACTTC
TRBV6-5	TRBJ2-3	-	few	CASFGRTDTQYF	TGTGCCAGCTTTGGTCGCACAGATACGCAGTATTTT
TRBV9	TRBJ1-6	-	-	CASSRPGYNSPLHF	TGTGCCAGCAGCCGACCGGGGTATAATTCACCCCTCCACTTT
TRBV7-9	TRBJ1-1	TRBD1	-	CASSPLDRARPTEAFF	TGTGCCAGCAGCCCACTCGACAGGGCGCGACCGACTGAAGCTTTCTTT
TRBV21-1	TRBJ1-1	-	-	CASSSPETTGAGSTEAFF	TGTGCCAGCAGCAGTCCCGAAACGACAGGGGCAGGGAGCACTGAAGCTTTCTTT
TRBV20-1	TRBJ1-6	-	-	CSARDPLAGQSPLHF	TGCAGTGCTAGAGATCCCCTGGCAGGGCAATCACCCCTCCACTTT
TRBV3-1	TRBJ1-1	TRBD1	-	CASSARQGVTGAFF	TGTGCCAGCAGCGCTCGACAGGGGGTGACAGGAGCTTTCTTT
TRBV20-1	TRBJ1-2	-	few	CSARSGAGYTF	TGCAGTGCTAGGTCAGGGGCCGGCTACACCTTC
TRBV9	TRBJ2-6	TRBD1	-	CASSVTSGTGLGAGANVLTF	TGTGCCAGCAGCGTAACCTCCGGGACAGGTCTGGGGGCTGGGGCCAACGTCCTGACTTTC
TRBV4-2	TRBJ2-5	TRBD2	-	CASSQPRTSGGAQETQYF	TGTGCCAGCAGCCAACCACGAACTAGCGGGGGGGCGCAAGAGACCCAGTACTTC
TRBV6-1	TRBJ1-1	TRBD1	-	CASWLDSNRGGTEAFF	TGTGCCAGCTGGCTAGATAGTAACAGGGGAGGGACTGAAGCTTTCTTT
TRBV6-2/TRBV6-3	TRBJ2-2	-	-	CASKRAGTGELFF	TGTGCCAGCAAGAGAGCGGGCACCGGGGAGCTGTTTTTT
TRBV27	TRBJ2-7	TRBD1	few	CASSPIRGQQYF	TGTGCCAGCAGTCCAATCAGGGGGCAGCAGTACTTC
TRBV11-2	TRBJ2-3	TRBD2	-	CASSLSSGGASTDTQYF	TGTGCCAGCAGCTTGTCTAGCGGGGGGGCAAGTACAGATACGCAGTATTTT
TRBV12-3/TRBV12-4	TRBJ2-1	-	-	CASGSTGNNEQFF	TGTGCCAGCGGATCGACAGGTAACAATGAGCAGTTCTTC
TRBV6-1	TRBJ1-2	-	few	CASSQGHPGNPLSLGGYTF	TGTGCCAGCAGCCAAGGGCACCCGGGCAACCCACTCTCCTTGGGAGGCTACACCTTC
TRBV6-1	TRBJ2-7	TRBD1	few	CASRSVQGAGEQYF	TGTGCCAGCAGGTCGGTACAGGGGGCGGGCGAGCAGTACTTC
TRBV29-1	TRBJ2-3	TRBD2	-	CSVKPRTSSFTDTQYF	TGCAGCGTAAAACCACGGACTAGTTCGTTCACAGATACGCAGTATTTT